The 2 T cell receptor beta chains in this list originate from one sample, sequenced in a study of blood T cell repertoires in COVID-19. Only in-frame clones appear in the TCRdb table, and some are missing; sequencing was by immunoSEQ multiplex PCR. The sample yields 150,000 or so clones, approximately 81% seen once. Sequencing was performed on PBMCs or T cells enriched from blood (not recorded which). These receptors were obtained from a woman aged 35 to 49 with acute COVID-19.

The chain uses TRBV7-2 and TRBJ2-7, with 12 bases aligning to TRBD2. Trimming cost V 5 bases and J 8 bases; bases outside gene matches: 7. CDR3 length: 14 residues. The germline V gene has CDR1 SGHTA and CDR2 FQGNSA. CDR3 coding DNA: TGTGCCAGCAGCGACGGACTAGCGGGATCAAAGCAGTACGTC. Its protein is CASSDGLAGSKQYV.

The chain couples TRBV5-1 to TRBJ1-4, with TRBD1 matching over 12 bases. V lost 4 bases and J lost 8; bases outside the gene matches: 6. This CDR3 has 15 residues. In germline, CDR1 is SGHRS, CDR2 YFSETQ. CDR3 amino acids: CASSRGQGALEKLFF. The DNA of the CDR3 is TGCGCCAGCAGCAGGGGACAGGGGGCTTTGGAAAAACTGTTTTTT.